This T cell receptor beta chain was documented in a study of blood T cell repertoires in COVID-19. On the study more broadly: Sources were T cells, B-cell-depleted T cells, or PBMCs; the material itself was cDNA or gDNA.

In the authors' methods: Researchers report that nucleated cell counts were estimated from reference gene primer amplification. Sequencing was performed with immunoSEQ multiplex PCR; in TCRdb, only in-frame clones are kept and a portion is missing. V, J and clone size reflect that table, while D and trimming were determined from the DNA. The table has over 120,000 clones, roughly three quarters seen once. This clonotype was sampled from a woman in her 70s with COVID-19, enrolled during active disease. What was sequenced was peripheral blood.

CDR3 in DNA: TGTGCCTGGAGTGGCCTAGCGGGGTTGGGTGAGCAGTTCTTC. The encoded protein is CAWSGLAGLGEQFF. The chain joins TRBV30 to TRBJ2-1; 9 positions match TRBD2. CDR1 GTSNPN and CDR2 SVGIG come from the germline V gene (reference sequence). The CDR3 is 14 amino acids. V lost 1 base and J lost 9; bases outside the gene matches: 7.